Following are 26 T cell receptor beta chains from one sample sequenced in a study of blood T cell repertoires in COVID-19. Repertoires were generated with immunoSEQ multiplex PCR, while TCRdb's copy carries only in-frame clones and drops some. The data show roughly 290,000 clones, around 90% seen once. The specimen was PBMCs or T cells enriched from blood (not recorded which). The receptors come from a woman aged 18-30 years with acute COVID-19.

V and J are TRBV12-5 and TRBJ2-4; TRBD2 might be the D (6 bases). This CDR3 spans 18 amino acids. The germline V gene has CDR1 LGHNT and CDR2 FRNRAP. V lost 6 bases, J lost 2 bases, and 23 bases lay in between. DNA of the CDR3: TGTGCTAGTGGCTTGATCATTTGGGGGGAACAGACCAAAAACATTCAGTACTTC. Protein sequence: CASGLIIWGEQTKNIQYF.

The CDR3 reads CASSPWGRDNSPLHF. The CDR3 DNA sequence: TGTGCCAGCAGCCCCTGGGGGCGTGATAATTCACCCCTCCACTTT. J is TRBJ1-6 and V is TRBV7-2; a possible D gene is TRBD1 (6 bases). With 5 bases removed from V and 5 bases from J, the gap between germline ends came to 13 bases. The CDR3 runs 15 residues. Germline CDR1 and CDR2: SGHTA and FQGNSA. The entire variable domain, with the rest obtained from reference TRBV7-2 and TRBJ1-6, is as follows: GAGVSQSPSNKVTEKGKDVELRCDPISGHTALYWYRQSLGQGLEFLIYFQGNSAPDKSGLPSDRFSAERTGGSVSTLTIQRTQQEDSAVYLCASSPWGRDNSPLHFGNGTRLTVT.

The rearrangement uses TRBV5-8 and TRBJ1-2; the D is unclear. The CDR3 runs 13 residues. The germline CDR1 and CDR2 sequences are SGHTS and YDEGEE. V lost 4 bases to trimming and J lost 3 bases, with 10 bases between them. The CDR3 loop reads CASSPGSYYGYTF. The CDR3 DNA follows: TGTGCCAGCAGCCCAGGATCTTACTATGGCTACACCTTC. Based on the CDR3 plus reference TRBV5-8 and TRBJ1-2, the full variable domain is EAGVTQSPTHLIKTRGQQATLRCSPISGHTSVYWYQQALGLGLQFLLWYDEGEERNRGNFPPRFSGRQFPNYSSELNVNALELEDSALYLCASSPGSYYGYTFGSGTRLTVV.

J is TRBJ2-5 and V is TRBV18; TRBD2 matches at 8 bases. Losses at the gene ends were 2 bases for V and 5 bases for J; bases not matched to a gene: 7. Germline-derived CDR1 and CDR2 are KGHSH and LQKENI. The CDR3 covers 15 residues. This CDR3 reads CASSPGREGRETQYF. DNA of the CDR3: TGTGCCAGCTCACCAGGCCGGGAGGGTCGGGAGACCCAGTACTTC.

This clone was picked up one time. The chain recombines TRBV27 with TRBJ2-7, with 7 bases lining up with TRBD2. Germline CDR1 MNHEY, CDR2 SMNVEV (reference sequence). This CDR3 spans 15 amino acids. V lost 7 bases, J lost 0 bases, and 9 bases stayed unmatched. CDR3: CASTRAGRSSYEQYF. DNA for the CDR3: TGTGCCAGCACCAGGGCCGGGAGGAGCTCCTACGAGCAGTACTTC.

The J gene is TRBJ2-3, the V gene TRBV5-1, with TRBD1 as a possible D gene (6 bases). This CDR3 has 16 amino acids. Deletions cut 0 bases from V and 4 bases from J, with 15 bases between. The germline V gene has CDR1 SGHRS and CDR2 YFSETQ. The CDR3 coding sequence is TGCGCCAGCAGCTTGGACTCCCTAGCAGGGGCAGATACGCAGTATTTT. Its protein is CASSLDSLAGADTQYF.

This sequence joins TRBV6-2 or TRBV6-3 and TRBJ1-1; TRBD1 is a possible D gene (6 bases). There are 16 residues in the CDR3. Germline CDR1 MNHEY, CDR2 SVGEGT. Deletions cut 2 bases from V and 1 base from J, with 14 bases between. As DNA, the CDR3 is TGTGCCAGCAGTTACGGCGGGGGGCGAGGGAACACTGAAGCTTTCTTT. Translation: CASSYGGGRGNTEAFF.

This chain links TRBV5-1 with TRBJ2-1; unclear D gene. The CDR3 is 13 amino acids. Looked up from germline, CDR1 is SGHRS and CDR2 is YFSETQ. Trimming left V 2 bases short and J 9 bases short, with 12 bases between. The CDR3 bases are TGCGCCAGCAGCTTAGCCCCTCGAGGTGAGCAGTTCTTC. Translation: CASSLAPRGEQFF.

This chain uses TRBV4-1 with TRBJ1-5; 10 nucleotides agree with TRBD1. Germline CDR1 reads MGHRA; CDR2 reads YSYEKL. V gave up 1 base and J gave up 0 bases; unmatched junction bases: 12. CDR3 length: 20 residues. The CDR3 region is CASSQGGWGQGLYSNQPQHF. Here the CDR3 DNA reads TGCGCCAGCAGCCAAGGGGGCTGGGGACAGGGGCTCTATAGCAATCAGCCCCAGCATTTT.

The chain joins TRBV30 to TRBJ1-5; maybe TRBD1 (5 bases). The length of the CDR3 is 15 residues. Germline values: CDR1 GTSNPN, CDR2 SVGIG (reference sequence). Between the trimmed V and J ends, which lost 0 bases and 1 base, there was a span of 10 bases. The CDR3 is CAWSVDGGSNQPQHF. The CDR3 DNA follows: TGTGCCTGGAGTGTAGACGGGGGAAGCAATCAGCCCCAGCATTTT.

Turning to this clone: At one end, the junction sequence differs from germline, possibly due to a read error. The rearrangement uses TRBV6-5 and TRBJ1-2; a weak D match, TRBD1 (5 bases). Germline CDR1 reads MNHEY; CDR2 reads SVGAGI. The CDR3 is 14 residues long. In DNA form, the CDR3 reads TGTGCCAGCAGCCCGACAGCCGCTAAATATGGCTACACCTTC. Its protein product is CASSPTAAKYGYTF.

The chain is built from TRBV14 and TRBJ2-5; 7 positions match TRBD2. Germline V lookup: CDR1 SGHDN, CDR2 FVKESK. Trimming at V came to 1 base and at J to 5 bases, leaving 7 bases not matched to a gene. The CDR3 spans 15 residues. The CDR3 nucleotides read TGTGCCAGCAGCCAAGCCAGGACTAGTACGGAGACCCAGTACTTC. This gives the protein CASSQARTSTETQYF.

The chain is built from TRBV9 and TRBJ1-2, with 7 bases lining up with TRBD1. The CDR3 has 16 residues. Germline V gene data show CDR1 as SGDLS and CDR2 as YYNGEE. V dropped 2 bases and J dropped 2; count of bases not matched to a gene: 9. CDR3 sequence reads: CASSVLDADRNYGYTF. CDR3 sequence (DNA): TGTGCCAGCAGCGTCCTTGACGCGGACAGGAACTATGGCTACACCTTC.

The rearrangement joins TRBV5-1 to TRBJ2-2, with D possibly matching TRBD1 (6 bases). Germline V gene lookup returns CDR1 SGHRS and CDR2 YFSETQ. V lost 4 bases and J 4 bases, leaving 11 bases between the germline ends. The CDR3 spans 14 residues. The CDR3, as DNA: TGCGCCAGCAGCAGGGCAGGGGTCACCGGGGAGCTGTTTTTT. This encodes CASSRAGVTGELFF.

The V and J genes are TRBV27 and TRBJ1-4, with no clear D. Germline values: CDR1 MNHEY, CDR2 SMNVEV (reference sequence). Between the trimmed V and J ends, which lost 6 bases and 5 bases, there was a span of 19 bases. CDR3 length: 16 amino acids. In DNA form, the CDR3 reads TGTGCCAGCAGCTCGTTTATGGGGAGCGGCAATGAAAAACTGTTTTTT. It encodes CASSSFMGSGNEKLFF.

The V and J genes are TRBV7-2 and TRBJ1-2; D perhaps matches TRBD1 (5 bases). The CDR3 contains 16 residues. Trimming took 1 base from V and 8 from J, leaving 20 bases between them. The germline CDR1 and CDR2 sequences are SGHTA and FQGNSA. Here the CDR3 reads CASSLEGIWGIEGYTF. CDR3 sequence (DNA): TGTGCCAGCAGCTTAGAGGGGATTTGGGGAATCGAGGGCTACACCTTC.

The chain employs TRBV3-1 (or the pseudogene TRBV3-2) and TRBJ2-7, with 9 bases identical to TRBD1. Germline lookup yields CDR1 LGHDT and CDR2 YNNKEL (reference sequence). After removal of 5 bases from V and 2 bases from J, the junction contained 13 bases not matched to a gene. The CDR3 totals 17 residues. The CDR3 spells CASSENTGGPTPYEQYF. The CDR3, as DNA: TGTGCCAGCAGCGAAAACACAGGGGGCCCAACTCCCTACGAGCAGTACTTC.

J is TRBJ2-7 and V is TRBV18, with 15 bases that match TRBD2. The CDR3 spans 14 residues. V shed 0 bases and J 12 bases; nucleotides not matched to a gene: 3. Per germline, CDR1 KGHSH and CDR2 LQKENI. CDR3 loop: CASSPPGLAGGLYF. Written as DNA, the CDR3 is TGTGCCAGCTCACCACCGGGACTAGCGGGAGGACTGTACTTC.

The rearrangement links TRBV28 to TRBJ2-7, with D perhaps matching TRBD2 (5 bases). The CDR3 consists of 16 residues. Germline loops: CDR1 MDHEN, CDR2 SYDVKM. V shed 3 bases and J shed 4 bases, with 19 bases lying between them. CDR3 nucleotide sequence: TGTGCCAGCAGTTTCCTTACCTCGGGGAGAAGGTACGAGCAGTACTTC. The encoded protein is CASSFLTSGRRYEQYF. Based on the CDR3 plus reference TRBV28 and TRBJ2-7, the full variable domain is DVKVTQSSRYLVKRTGEKVFLECVQDMDHENMFWYRQDPGLGLRLIYFSYDVKMKEKGDIPEGYSVSREKKERFSLILESASTNQTSMYLCASSFLTSGRRYEQYFGPGTRLTVT.

This clone came up once. The rearrangement uses TRBV2 and TRBJ1-1, with D possibly being TRBD1 (5 bases). Germline V gives CDR1 SNHLY, CDR2 FYNNEI. Trimming took 7 bases from V and 10 from J, leaving 10 bases between them. The CDR3 contains 10 residues. Written as DNA, the CDR3 is TGTGCCAGCAATTCAGGGATAGCTTTCTTT. It is translated as CASNSGIAFF.

The CDR3 DNA is TGTGCCAGCAGTTCACTAGCGAGATCCTACAATGAGCAGTTCTTC. It is translated as CASSSLARSYNEQFF. This chain connects TRBV28 to TRBJ2-1; 7 positions agree with TRBD2. J gave up 1 base and V 4 bases, and 4 bases lay outside the gene matches. Germline V gene data show CDR1 as MDHEN and CDR2 as SYDVKM. This CDR3 has 15 residues. Based on the CDR3 plus reference TRBV28 and TRBJ2-1, the full variable domain is DVKVTQSSRYLVKRTGEKVFLECVQDMDHENMFWYRQDPGLGLRLIYFSYDVKMKEKGDIPEGYSVSREKKERFSLILESASTNQTSMYLCASSSLARSYNEQFFGPGTRLTVL.

The chain couples TRBV7-9 to TRBJ1-2; 8 nucleotides line up with TRBD1. This CDR3 is 15 amino acids long. Germline loops: CDR1 SEHNR, CDR2 FQNEAQ (reference sequence). The trim removed 3 bases at V and 7 bases at J, leaving 10 bases unmatched. DNA for the CDR3: TGTGCCAGCAGCTTGGGGACAGGAACTAGTGCTGGCTACACCTTC. Translating gives CASSLGTGTSAGYTF.

The chain recombines TRBV9 with TRBJ2-7, with 7 bases lining up with TRBD2. Germline assignment: CDR1 SGDLS and CDR2 YYNGEE. The CDR3 has 14 amino acids. Trimming removed 4 bases from V and 0 bases from J; junction bases left unmatched: 4. The CDR3: CASSPRTSSYEQYF. CDR3 DNA: TGTGCCAGCAGCCCCCGGACTAGCTCCTACGAGCAGTACTTC.

The J gene is TRBJ2-1, the V gene TRBV12-3 or TRBV12-4; 8 bases map to TRBD1. This CDR3 has 13 residues. With 6 bases clipped from V and 4 bases from J, the junction kept 2 bases outside the gene matches. The CDR3 spells CASRGQGYNEQFF. In DNA, the CDR3 is TGTGCCAGCAGAGGACAGGGTTACAATGAGCAGTTCTTC.

The chain is built from TRBV7-9 and TRBJ1-2; TRBD1 is a possible D gene (5 bases). The germline V gene encodes CDR1 SEHNR and CDR2 FQNEAQ (reference sequence). V dropped 3 bases and J dropped 4 bases, with 15 bases sitting between them. The CDR3 spans 15 residues. As DNA, the CDR3 is TGTGCCAGCAGCTTCCTTCCCCCAGGGATCTATGGCTACACCTTC. Its protein product is CASSFLPPGIYGYTF.

V gene TRBV2 combines with J gene TRBJ1-3; 10 nucleotides align to TRBD1. Trimming cost V 6 bases and J 4 bases; bases outside gene matches: 6. CDR1 is SNHLY, CDR2 FYNNEI, per germline. This CDR3 is 15 amino acids long. CDR3 sequence (DNA): TGTGCCAGCAGGCGAGGGGACAGGGGAGGAAACACCATATATTTT. Translation: CASRRGDRGGNTIYF.